These 8 T cell receptor beta chains were sequenced from one sample in a study of blood T cell repertoires in COVID-19. The assay was immunoSEQ multiplex PCR, and TCRdb's table has in-frame clones only and misses some. The table lists 250,000 to 400,000 clones, roughly 90% of them singletons. Sequencing used peripheral blood. Receptors originate from a woman aged 30 to 39 with COVID-19, enrolled during active disease.

The chain couples TRBV7-2 to TRBJ1-6; 7 nucleotides agree with TRBD1. With V trimmed by 0 bases and J by 15 bases, 11 bases remained unmatched. Looked up from germline, CDR1 is SGHTA and CDR2 is FQGNSA. This CDR3 has 15 amino acids. The CDR3 protein is CASSLALQGMRILHF. The CDR3 nucleotides are TGTGCCAGCAGCTTAGCGCTACAGGGGATGAGGATCCTCCACTTT.

This clone was detected once. The chain employs TRBV6-5 and TRBJ2-1; no clear D gene. With 4 bases removed from V and 7 bases from J, the gap between germline ends came to 11 bases. Germline assignment: CDR1 MNHEY and CDR2 SVGAGI. The CDR3 loop spans 13 amino acids. CDR3 sequence: CASSLSPSNEQFF. The CDR3 DNA follows: TGTGCCAGCAGTTTAAGCCCTAGTAATGAGCAGTTCTTC.

A single count supports this clone. V usage is TRBV28 and J usage is TRBJ1-1; 9 positions agree with TRBD1. Per germline, CDR1 MDHEN and CDR2 SYDVKM. Losses at the gene ends were 11 bases for V and 5 bases for J; bases not matched to a gene: 15. The CDR3 length is 15 residues. The CDR3 DNA is TGTGCCTGTAGGGACTACCGGGACAGGGTTACTGAAGCTTTCTTT. Encoded protein: CACRDYRDRVTEAFF.

The chain employs TRBV27 and TRBJ2-7; TRBD1 might be the D (5 bases). Per germline, CDR1 MNHEY and CDR2 SMNVEV (reference sequence). The CDR3 runs 15 residues. V lost 1 base to trimming and J lost 0 bases, with 10 bases between them. CDR3 DNA: TGTGCCAGCAGTTTATTCGCAGGGATCTCCTACGAGCAGTACTTC. It translates to CASSLFAGISYEQYF.

This sequence joins TRBV19 and TRBJ1-6, with 11 bases fitting TRBD1. Germline CDR1 is LNHDA and CDR2 is SQIVND (reference sequence). Losses at the gene ends were 6 bases for V and 0 bases for J; bases not matched to a gene: 7. This CDR3 is 18 amino acids long. Here the CDR3 reads CASSTGTGGNSYNSPLHF. The DNA for the CDR3 is TGTGCCAGTAGCACCGGGACAGGGGGTAACTCCTATAATTCACCCCTCCACTTT.

The chain uses TRBV7-9 and TRBJ1-6; D remains unclear. The germline V gene encodes CDR1 SEHNR and CDR2 FQNEAQ (reference sequence). The CDR3 is made up of 14 amino acids. Trimming removed 6 bases from V and 0 bases from J, with 6 bases in between. The CDR3 DNA follows: TGTGCCAGCAGGGGGAGCTCCTATAATTCACCCCTCCACTTT. Amino acid sequence: CASRGSSYNSPLHF. Complete variable domain (other parts from reference TRBV7-9 and TRBJ1-6): DTGVSQNPRHKITKRGQNVTFRCDPISEHNRLYWYRQTLGQGPEFLTYFQNEAQLEKSRLLSDRFSAERPKGSFSTLEIQRTEQGDSAMYLCASRGSSYNSPLHFGNGTRLTVT.

Only one count was recorded for this clone. The chain employs TRBV5-1 and TRBJ1-5; D remains ambiguous. Trimming removed 0 bases from V and 4 bases from J, with 8 bases in between. Germline V gives CDR1 SGHRS, CDR2 YFSETQ. This CDR3 region has 14 residues. CDR3 sequence: CASSLGRMNQPQHF. CDR3 DNA sequence: TGCGCCAGCAGCTTGGGGCGGATGAATCAGCCCCAGCATTTT.

CDR3 DNA: TGCGCCAGCCGCACAGGCGCTCATACAACTAATGAAAAACTGTTTTTT. Its protein is CASRTGAHTTNEKLFF. The chain links TRBV5-1 to TRBJ1-4; perhaps TRBD1 as D (5 bases). The ends were cut back, 7 bases at V and 0 bases at J, with 16 bases in the middle. Per the germline V gene, CDR1 is SGHRS and CDR2 is YFSETQ. The CDR3 is 16 amino acids.